These 17 T cell receptor beta chains originate from one sample sequenced in a study of CD8 T cells in Susac syndrome. The RNA, 0.5 to 1 ug, was put through reverse transcription using random hexamers. Each CDR3 protein is one row after TCRdb ran MiXCR on the immunoSEQ multiplex PCR reads. The sample includes about 180,000 distinct CDR3 sequences, 85% to 95% of them seen just once. Material for sequencing was CD4+ T cells from PBMCs. Receptor source: a human donor with Susac syndrome.

Note on this clonotype: At one end, the junction sequence differs from germline, possibly due to a read error. The genes are TRBV29-1 and TRBJ1-4, with 9 positions matching TRBD1. The CDR3 length is 13 residues. Germline loops: CDR1 SQVTM, CDR2 ANQGSEA. The DNA for the CDR3 is TGCAGCGTACGGACAGGGGTTACTGAAAAACTGCTTTTT. This encodes CSVRTGVTEKLLF. Combining the CDR3 with reference TRBV29-1 and TRBJ1-4 gives the whole variable domain SAVISQKPSRDICQRGTSLTIQCQVDSQVTMMFWYRQQPGQSLTLIATANQGSEATYESGFVIDKFPISRPNLTFSTLTVSNMSPEDSSIYLCSVRTGVTEKLLFGSGTQLSVL.

The V call is TRBV9, the J call TRBJ1-1; a possible D gene is TRBD1 (5 bases). From germline, CDR1 is SGDLS and CDR2 YYNGEE. Deletions cut 4 bases from V and 1 base from J, with 14 bases between. The CDR3 covers 15 residues. CDR3 sequence: CASSNLLRGNTEAFF. CDR3 bases: TGTGCCAGCAGCAATCTCTTAAGGGGGAACACTGAAGCTTTCTTT.

V and J are TRBV18 and TRBJ2-5; D is unresolved. This CDR3 has 15 amino acids. Trimming pared 2 bases from V and 2 bases from J, leaving 12 bases between. In germline, CDR1 is KGHSH, CDR2 LQKENI. The CDR3 nucleotides are TGTGCCAGCTCACCATCTCGCGCAGAGCAAGAGACCCAGTACTTC. Translated, it gives CASSPSRAEQETQYF.

The chain joins TRBV12-3 or TRBV12-4 to TRBJ1-1; TRBD1 is a possible D gene (6 bases). The CDR3 runs 13 residues. Trimming removed 6 bases at V and 0 bases at J, with 8 bases between. CDR3 in DNA: TGTGCCAGCAGGTGGACAGTGAACACTGAAGCTTTCTTT. Translation: CASRWTVNTEAFF.

This chain joins TRBV19 and TRBJ1-2, with 7 bases that match TRBD1. Trimming took 6 bases from V and 0 from J; bases not matched to a gene: 4. The CDR3 totals 14 residues. Per the germline V gene, CDR1 is LNHDA and CDR2 is SQIVND (reference sequence). CDR3 residues: CASSPGQTNYGYTF. In nucleotides, the CDR3 is TGTGCCAGTAGCCCGGGACAGACTAACTATGGCTACACCTTC.

This rearrangement joins TRBV30 to TRBJ1-4; D is undetermined. Germline V gene data show CDR1 as GTSNPN and CDR2 as SVGIG (reference sequence). The CDR3 is 13 residues long. Trimming removed 2 bases at V and 3 bases at J, with 7 bases between. In nucleotides, the CDR3 is TGTGCCTGGAGTTTGGACCCTAATGAAAAACTGTTTTTT. Residues: CAWSLDPNEKLFF.

This sequence joins TRBV29-1 and TRBJ2-3, with 9 bases that match TRBD2. Germline trimming cut 2 bases from V and 7 bases from J; bases unmatched to any gene: 7. This CDR3 is built from 14 residues. Per germline, CDR1 SQVTM and CDR2 ANQGSEA. The CDR3 region has the DNA TGCAGCGTTGAAAGCGCTAGCGGGGCGTATACGCAGTATTTT. It is translated as CSVESASGAYTQYF.

V and J are TRBV4-2 and TRBJ1-1; TRBD1 aligns across 9 bases. There are 14 residues in the CDR3. Unmatched junction bases numbered 4, after V lost 6 bases and J lost 2 bases. Germline V gene sequence: CDR1 LGHNA, CDR2 YNFKEQ. CDR3 loop: CASSRTGGNTEAFF. As DNA, the CDR3 is TGTGCCAGCAGTCGTACAGGGGGCAACACTGAAGCTTTCTTT.

This clonotype was seen once. CDR3 sequence: CASSLRWDSNNEQFF. CDR3 nucleotides: TGTGCCAGCAGCCTGCGTTGGGACAGTAACAATGAGCAGTTCTTC. V is TRBV7-8 and J is TRBJ2-1; 7 bases fit TRBD1. In germline, CDR1 is SGHVS, CDR2 FQNEAQ. The CDR3 runs 15 residues. J gave up 5 bases and V 5 bases, and 9 bases lay outside the gene matches.

This chain joins TRBV29-1 and TRBJ2-1, with 11 bases identical to TRBD2. The V segment lost 7 bases and the J segment 6 bases; nucleotides outside the gene matches: 5. In germline, CDR1 is SQVTM, CDR2 ANQGSEA. This CDR3 is 13 amino acids long. CDR3 bases: TGCAGCGGGGTAGCGGGAGGGCCCAATGAGCAGTTCTTC. Translating gives CSGVAGGPNEQFF.

The chain carries TRBV20-1 and TRBJ2-2; the match to TRBD2 covers 8 bases. The CDR3 consists of 16 residues. In germline, CDR1 is DFQATT, CDR2 SNEGSKA (reference sequence). After removal of 3 bases from V and 1 base from J, the junction contained 7 bases not matched to a gene. The CDR3 DNA reads TGCAGTGCTAGGAAAAGCGGGGGCCTGAACACCGGGGAGCTGTTTTTT. Its protein is CSARKSGGLNTGELFF.

The V call is TRBV20-1, the J call TRBJ1-2, with D perhaps matching TRBD1 (6 bases). V was trimmed by 3 bases and J by 7 bases, leaving 12 bases between them. This CDR3 spans 12 amino acids. Germline V lookup: CDR1 DFQATT, CDR2 SNEGSKA (reference sequence). The CDR3, as DNA: TGCAGTGCTAGCACGGGGGCGCTTGGCTACACCTTC. Protein: CSASTGALGYTF.

The chain has TRBV20-1 and TRBJ2-7; maybe TRBD1 (6 bases). In germline, CDR1 is DFQATT, CDR2 SNEGSKA (reference sequence). The V end lost 0 bases, the J end lost 7 bases, and 22 bases lay between the germline ends. The CDR3 length is 16 residues. In DNA, the CDR3 is TGCAGTGCTAGAGATTATAGGGGCAGGGGCTCGAGTGAGCAGTACTTC. As protein: CSARDYRGRGSSEQYF.

This chain links TRBV21-1 with TRBJ2-7; TRBD2 is the table's D call, not checked against the DNA. TRBV21-1 is shown as a pseudogene. This CDR3 region has 13 residues. In DNA form, the CDR3 reads TGTGCCAGCATAGGGCTCAACTCCTACGAGCAGTACTTC. This sequence encodes CASIGLNSYEQYF.

V usage is TRBV28 and J usage is TRBJ1-4; 7 nucleotides agree with TRBD1. The CDR3 spans 12 residues. V lost 11 bases to trimming and J lost 7 bases; unmatched junction nucleotides: 7. From germline, CDR1 is MDHEN and CDR2 SYDVKM. In DNA form, the CDR3 reads TGTGCCGCGGGACAGCGGGGTGAAAAACTGTTTTTT. Amino acids: CAAGQRGEKLFF.

The chain recombines TRBV12-3 or TRBV12-4 with TRBJ1-1; possible D gene TRBD1, 5 bases. Trimming stripped 6 bases from V and 6 bases from J, with 17 bases between. The CDR3 spans 14 residues. CDR3 sequence reads: CASRPLGGFAEAFF. The CDR3 nucleotides are TGTGCCAGCAGGCCTCTGGGGGGTTTCGCTGAAGCTTTCTTT.

This clonotype has only one observation. The chain couples TRBV7-9 to TRBJ2-6; TRBD1 matches 7 bases. The CDR3 covers 16 residues. Germline CDR1 reads SEHNR; CDR2 reads FQNEAQ (reference sequence). V lost 11 bases, J lost 0 bases, and 10 bases stayed unmatched. CDR3 sequence reads: CAGSPGQSSGANVLTF. The CDR3 coding sequence is TGTGCCGGTTCACCGGGACAGTCCTCTGGGGCCAACGTCCTGACTTTC.